These 24 T cell receptor beta chains were sequenced from one sample in a study of CD8+ T cells in alopecia areata. RNA was extracted and reverse transcribed into cDNA as the sequencing template. The repertoire was sequenced with immunoSEQ multiplex PCR; TCRdb's copy has only in-frame clones and lacks some. The top ten clones hold approximately 1.5% of a sample with 90,000 to 100,000 clones, 41% of them seen once. The sequencing input was CD4+ T cells sorted from blood. These receptors originate from a human donor with alopecia areata.

In its sample, this clone was seen a few times. This chain uses TRBV28 with TRBJ2-1; TRBD1 matches 8 bases. With V trimmed by 5 bases and J by 1 base, 1 base remained unmatched. CDR3 length: 14 amino acids. Germline assignment: CDR1 MDHEN and CDR2 SYDVKM. CDR3 sequence: CASSTGGSYNEQFF. The CDR3 DNA is TGTGCCAGCAGTACAGGGGGATCCTACAATGAGCAGTTCTTC.

The chain recombines TRBV29-1 with TRBJ1-2; no clear D gene. Germline V gene sequence: CDR1 SQVTM, CDR2 ANQGSEA. The CDR3 is 12 amino acids. With 7 bases removed from V and 0 bases from J, the gap between germline ends came to 9 bases. The CDR3 DNA follows: TGCAGCGCCGGACGAGCTAACTATGGCTACACCTTC. This gives the protein CSAGRANYGYTF.

CDR3 in DNA: TGTGCCAGCAGCTTAGGGAACATACCGAACACTGAAGCTTTCTTT. As protein: CASSLGNIPNTEAFF. J is TRBJ1-1 and V is TRBV7-2; D gene ambiguous. From germline, CDR1 is SGHTA and CDR2 FQGNSA. The CDR3 is 15 amino acids. Deletions cut 1 base from V and 1 base from J, with 10 bases between.

This clone was seen a few times. The chain carries TRBV30 and TRBJ2-7; no reliable D call. This CDR3 has 12 residues. Germline loops: CDR1 GTSNPN, CDR2 SVGIG (reference sequence). V was shortened by 3 bases and J by 2 bases, with 8 bases between the two germline ends. DNA for the CDR3: TGTGCCTGGAGCGGCCCAACCTACGAGCAGTACTTC. Translating it yields CAWSGPTYEQYF. The full variable domain, its missing parts supplied by reference TRBV30 and TRBJ2-7, is SQTIHQWPATLVQPVGSPLSLECTVEGTSNPNLYWYRQAAGRGLQLLFYSVGIGQISSEVPQNLSASRPQDRQFILSSKKLLLSDSGFYLCAWSGPTYEQYFGPGTRLTVT.

The CDR3 bases are TGTGCCAGCAGTTACTCCCCAAACAGGGTCGGTCAGCCCCAGCATTTT. This codes for CASSYSPNRVGQPQHF. The rearrangement joins TRBV6-6 to TRBJ1-5; possible D gene TRBD1, 6 bases. V was cut by 0 bases and J by 6 bases, with 15 bases left in between. This CDR3 is 16 amino acids long. CDR1 and CDR2 from the germline V gene are MNHNY and SVGAGI (reference sequence).

V gene TRBV7-6 combines with J gene TRBJ2-1; TRBD2 matches 9 bases. CDR3 length equals 14 residues. Losses at the gene ends were 5 bases for V and 4 bases for J; bases not matched to a gene: 3. The germline gives CDR1 SGHVS, CDR2 FNYEAQ. The CDR3 DNA follows: TGTGCCAGCAGCATTAGCGGGGGTTACAATGAGCAGTTCTTC. Translated: CASSISGGYNEQFF.

The rearrangement uses TRBV7-9 and TRBJ2-5; either TRBD1 or TRBD2 may fit D (5 bases each). V lost 3 bases, J lost 5 bases, and 13 bases lay in between. The CDR3 has 14 residues. In germline, CDR1 is SEHNR, CDR2 FQNEAQ (reference sequence). CDR3 bases: TGTGCCAGCAGCTTGGACGGACGGGGCGAGACCCAGTACTTC. This encodes CASSLDGRGETQYF.

V and J are TRBV11-2 and TRBJ1-1, with TRBD1 as a possible D gene (6 bases). The CDR3 covers 15 residues. Trimming removed 4 bases from V and 4 bases from J, with 16 bases in between. CDR1 SGHAT and CDR2 FQNNGV come from the germline V gene. The CDR3 nucleotides are TGTGCCAGCAGCTCCAGAACAGGGTGGAGCACTGAAGCTTTCTTT. Translating it yields CASSSRTGWSTEAFF.

The chain links TRBV5-6 to TRBJ2-1, with TRBD2 identical over 10 bases. V was pared by 3 bases and J by 0 bases, with 3 bases of the junction left unmatched. Germline V gives CDR1 SGHDT, CDR2 YYEEEE. The CDR3 runs 16 residues. DNA for the CDR3: TGTGCCAGCAGCTCCTGGACTAGCGGCTCCTACAATGAGCAGTTCTTC. It yields the protein CASSSWTSGSYNEQFF.

This clone was counted only a few times. The J gene is TRBJ2-1, the V gene TRBV29-1, with TRBD2 matching over 11 bases. This CDR3 has 14 amino acids. Germline values: CDR1 SQVTM, CDR2 ANQGSEA. V gave up 3 bases and J gave up 6 bases; unmatched junction bases: 4. Written as DNA, the CDR3 is TGCAGCGTTGAGGTACTAGCGGGAGTCAATGAGCAGTTCTTC. This encodes CSVEVLAGVNEQFF.

This rearrangement joins TRBV18 to TRBJ1-1, with D perhaps TRBD1 (6 bases). V was trimmed by 3 bases and J by 3 bases, leaving 14 bases between them. CDR1 and CDR2 (germline): KGHSH, LQKENI. The CDR3 sequence is 15 residues long. CDR3 DNA: TGTGCCAGCTCACCGCAGACGACAGGCCACACTGAAGCTTTCTTT. Its protein is CASSPQTTGHTEAFF.

The V gene is TRBV30, the J gene TRBJ1-5; 8 bases match TRBD1. The CDR3 totals 16 residues. The J segment lost 1 base and the V segment lost 0 bases, leaving 5 bases of the junction unmatched. CDR1 and CDR2 (germline): GTSNPN, SVGIG (reference sequence). This chain's CDR3 is CAWSVPGGRSNQPQHF. The CDR3 coding sequence is TGTGCCTGGAGTGTACCAGGGGGCAGGAGCAATCAGCCCCAGCATTTT. Looking up the rest from reference TRBV30 and TRBJ1-5 gives the full variable domain: SQTIHQWPATLVQPVGSPLSLECTVEGTSNPNLYWYRQAAGRGLQLLFYSVGIGQISSEVPQNLSASRPQDRQFILSSKKLLLSDSGFYLCAWSVPGGRSNQPQHFGDGTRLSIL.

The CDR3 is CASSPYAGTGTYSNQPQHF. The DNA of the CDR3 is TGCGCCAGCAGCCCCTACGCCGGGACGGGGACCTATAGCAATCAGCCCCAGCATTTT. The chain is built from TRBV4-3 and TRBJ1-5, with D maybe TRBD1 (5 bases). Trimming shortened V by 4 bases and J by 0 bases, and 22 bases separated the two germline ends. Germline-derived CDR1 and CDR2 are LGHNA and YSLEER. This CDR3 is built from 19 residues.

This rearrangement joins TRBV6-5 to TRBJ2-4, with 7 bases matching TRBD1. The V gene end was trimmed by 0 bases and the J gene end by 5 bases; junction bases not matched to a gene: 1. This CDR3 region has 14 residues. Germline V gene sequence: CDR1 MNHEY, CDR2 SVGAGI. The CDR3 loop reads CASSYSRGQNIQYF. The CDR3 DNA is TGTGCCAGCAGTTACTCGAGGGGGCAAAACATTCAGTACTTC.

In its sample, this clone was seen a few times. CDR3: CASSRDRGAQIYGYTF. As DNA, the CDR3 is TGTGCCAGCAGCCGGGACAGGGGGGCCCAGATCTATGGCTACACCTTC. The chain combines TRBV27 with TRBJ1-2, with TRBD1 matching 11 bases. The CDR3 length is 16 residues. V gave up 6 bases and J gave up 4 bases; unmatched junction bases: 10. Germline V gene sequence: CDR1 MNHEY, CDR2 SMNVEV (reference sequence).

DNA of the CDR3: TGTGCCAGCAGCGGGCCCGGGACTAGCGGGGTAGATGAGCAGTTCTTC. Protein: CASSGPGTSGVDEQFF. The rearrangement joins TRBV7-2 to TRBJ2-1; TRBD2 matches 13 bases. This CDR3 is built from 16 residues. Germline values: CDR1 SGHTA, CDR2 FQGNSA. Trimming at V came to 5 bases and at J to 8 bases, leaving 9 bases not matched to a gene.

The rearrangement uses TRBV7-8 and TRBJ2-5; no reliable D call. Trimming left V 4 bases short and J 5 bases short, with 11 bases between. CDR1 is SGHVS, CDR2 FQNEAQ, per germline. The CDR3 contains 13 residues. The CDR3 DNA sequence: TGTGCCAGCAGCTCCCTAGGTTTCGAGACCCAGTACTTC. This sequence encodes CASSSLGFETQYF.

This clone was detected a few times. This chain links TRBV7-2 with TRBJ1-5; no firm D call. Trimming cost V 2 bases and J 0 bases, with 8 bases left between them. Per the germline V gene, CDR1 is SGHTA and CDR2 is FQGNSA. CDR3 length equals 15 residues. CDR3 residues: CASSLQKGSNQPQHF. The CDR3, as DNA: TGTGCCAGCAGCTTACAAAAGGGTAGCAATCAGCCCCAGCATTTT.

The V call is TRBV5-1, the J call TRBJ2-3; the match to TRBD2 covers 10 bases. CDR3 length equals 16 residues. From germline, CDR1 is SGHRS and CDR2 YFSETQ. V shed 0 bases, J shed 1 base, and the junction held 2 bases outside the gene matches. CDR3: CASSLAGLAGTDTQYF. CDR3 DNA: TGCGCCAGCAGCTTGGCAGGACTAGCGGGCACAGATACGCAGTATTTT. The whole variable domain, remainder taken from reference TRBV5-1 and TRBJ2-3, is KAGVTQTPRYLIKTRGQQVTLSCSPISGHRSVSWYQQTPGQGLQFLFEYFSETQRNKGNFPGRFSGRQFSNSRSEMNVSTLELGDSALYLCASSLAGLAGTDTQYFGPGTRLTVL.

The chain's CDR3 is CASSPLIGTGVPNQPQHF. The CDR3 nucleotides read TGTGCCAGCAGCCCGTTAATCGGGACAGGGGTCCCCAATCAGCCCCAGCATTTT. V usage is TRBV27 and J usage is TRBJ1-5; TRBD1 matches 10 bases. This CDR3 has 18 amino acids. V was pared by 6 bases and J by 3 bases, with 14 bases of the junction left unmatched. The germline gives CDR1 MNHEY, CDR2 SMNVEV (reference sequence).

The chain links TRBV2 to TRBJ2-1; 11 bases are a match to TRBD2. This CDR3 spans 15 amino acids. Germline-derived CDR1 and CDR2 are SNHLY and FYNNEI. The V and J ends lost 6 bases and 4 bases, in that order; junction bases with no gene match: 5. The CDR3 loop reads CASRVTSGSYNEQFF. The CDR3 nucleotides are TGTGCCAGCAGGGTTACTAGCGGGAGTTACAATGAGCAGTTCTTC.

On this clone: This sample also contains other DNA sequences that code for the same CDR3. This rearrangement joins TRBV7-9 to TRBJ2-3, with 7 bases matching TRBD2. Germline V gene lookup returns CDR1 SEHNR and CDR2 FQNEAQ (reference sequence). V trimming: 3 bases; J trimming: 4 bases; junction bases outside the gene matches: 4. The CDR3 loop spans 14 amino acids. This CDR3 is CASSFSGGADTQYF. The CDR3 DNA reads as TGTGCCAGCAGCTTTTCGGGGGGTGCAGATACGCAGTATTTT.

This clone was picked up a small number of times. The chain is built from TRBV19 and TRBJ2-6; D not resolved. V shed 4 bases and J shed 4 bases, with 14 bases lying between them. CDR3 length: 16 residues. In germline, CDR1 is LNHDA, CDR2 SQIVND (reference sequence). CDR3 DNA sequence: TGTGCCAGTAGTAACCAACAGATGTCCGGGGCCAACGTCCTGACTTTC. Protein: CASSNQQMSGANVLTF.

The V call is TRBV11-2, the J call TRBJ2-5, with D uncertain. The CDR3 length is 11 residues. Germline CDR1 is SGHAT and CDR2 is FQNNGV. Trimming pared 5 bases from V and 4 bases from J, leaving 5 bases between. The CDR3 here is CASSALETQYF. DNA for the CDR3: TGTGCCAGCAGCGCTTTAGAGACCCAGTACTTC.